This T cell receptor (beta chain) appears in the sequencing data of a study of response to subunit inactivated influenza vaccine. TCRdb reanalysed the RT-PCR reads using MiXCR and keeps one entry per CDR3 protein. The table records just under 550,000 distinct CDR3 sequences, under 30% of them present only once. The CDR3 is made up of 13 amino acids. Unmatched junction bases numbered 5, after V lost 7 bases and J lost 3 bases. These sequences were also reported in another study, on T cells expressing NK-cell markers. That source adds: TCR beta cDNA was generated via 5'RACE template switching incorporating UMIs. Sequenced donors, eight in total, included seven who were HCMV-seropositive and one who was seronegative. These clonotypes, the leaders elsewhere, also led the CD3+CD56-NKG2C+ fraction in a handful of donors.

The sequence came from a man in his fifties or sixties who received an inactivated influenza vaccine. This chain joins TRBV12-3 or TRBV12-4 and TRBJ1-1; 7 bases align to TRBD1. This sample comprised CD4+ T cells sorted from PBMCs, obtained roughly 12 days after vaccination. The CDR3 spells CASILDRDTEAFF. The DNA of the CDR3 is TGTGCCAGCATACTCGACAGGGACACTGAAGCTTTCTTT.